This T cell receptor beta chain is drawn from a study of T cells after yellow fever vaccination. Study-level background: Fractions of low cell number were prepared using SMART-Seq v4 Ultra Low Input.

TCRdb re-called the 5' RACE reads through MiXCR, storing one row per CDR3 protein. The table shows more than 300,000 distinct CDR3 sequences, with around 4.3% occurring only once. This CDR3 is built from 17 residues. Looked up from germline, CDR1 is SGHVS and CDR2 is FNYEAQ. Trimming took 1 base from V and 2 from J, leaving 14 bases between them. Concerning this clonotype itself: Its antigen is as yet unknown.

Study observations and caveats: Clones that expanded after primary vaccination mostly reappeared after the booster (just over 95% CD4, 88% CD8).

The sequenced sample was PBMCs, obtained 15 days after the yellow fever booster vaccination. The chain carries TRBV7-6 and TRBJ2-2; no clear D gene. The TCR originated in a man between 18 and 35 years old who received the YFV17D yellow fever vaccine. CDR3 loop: CASSLVAGGLNTGELFF. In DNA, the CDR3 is TGTGCCAGCAGCTTAGTGGCCGGTGGGTTAAACACCGGGGAGCTGTTTTTT.